A single sample gave rise to the 24 T cell receptor beta chains below, sequenced in a study of T cells after yellow fever vaccination. TCRdb analysed the 5' RACE reads with MiXCR anew, one entry per CDR3 protein. Seen here are over 200,000 distinct CDR3 sequences, 5.5% to 8.5% observed once, and the top ten hold about 0.95%. Sequenced here: CD4+ T cells sorted from PBMCs, sampled on the day of the yellow fever booster vaccination. These receptors all stem from a man aged 25 to 40 who received the YFV17D yellow fever vaccine.

There are a few counts of this clonotype. The rearrangement uses TRBV7-2 and TRBJ2-3; D gene uncertain. Trimming stripped 0 bases from V and 2 bases from J, with 9 bases between. CDR1 is SGHTA, CDR2 FQGNSA, per germline. This CDR3 spans 15 amino acids. CDR3 protein: CASSLAGSNTDTQYF. The DNA of the CDR3 is TGTGCCAGCAGCTTAGCGGGATCAAACACAGATACGCAGTATTTT.

This clonotype was detected ten times or more. The chain uses TRBV7-2 and TRBJ2-1; no reliable D call. Germline assignment: CDR1 SGHTA and CDR2 FQGNSA. V was pared by 5 bases and J by 7 bases, with 9 bases between. The CDR3 loop spans 12 amino acids. The CDR3 reads CASSPRVNEQFF. The CDR3 DNA reads TGTGCCAGCAGCCCAAGGGTTAATGAGCAGTTCTTC. Together with reference TRBV7-2 and TRBJ2-1, the CDR3 gives the full variable domain: GAGVSQSPSNKVTEKGKDVELRCDPISGHTALYWYRQSLGQGLEFLIYFQGNSAPDKSGLPSDRFSAERTGGSVSTLTIQRTQQEDSAVYLCASSPRVNEQFFGPGTRLTVL.

This clonotype was picked up many times. The chain has TRBV15 and TRBJ2-7, with D unclear. There are 16 residues in the CDR3. Germline loops: CDR1 LNHNV, CDR2 YYDKDF (reference sequence). With 0 bases removed from V and 2 bases from J, the gap between germline ends came to 14 bases. The DNA of the CDR3 is TGTGCCACCAGCAGAGATTTGGGTTCGAACCCCTACGAGCAGTACTTC. Its protein product is CATSRDLGSNPYEQYF.

This clonotype was picked up many times. The chain combines TRBV5-4 with TRBJ2-3, with D perhaps TRBD1 (7 bases). This CDR3 comprises 15 residues. Trimming removed 4 bases from V and 2 bases from J, with 14 bases in between. From germline, CDR1 is SGHNT and CDR2 YYREEE (reference sequence). The CDR3 reads CASSIRQGLTDTQYF. The CDR3 DNA is TGTGCCAGCAGCATTCGACAGGGACTCACAGATACGCAGTATTTT.

V usage is TRBV27 and J usage is TRBJ2-3, with TRBD1 identical over 7 bases. Germline loops: CDR1 MNHEY, CDR2 SMNVEV (reference sequence). The CDR3 loop spans 16 amino acids. Trimming at V came to 4 bases and at J to 2 bases, leaving 9 bases not matched to a gene. The CDR3 DNA reads TGTGCCAGCAGTTCAGGGGGTCTCGTGGCCACAGATACGCAGTATTTT. Its protein product is CASSSGGLVATDTQYF.

Here the CDR3 DNA reads TGCGCCAGCAGCTCGCTAGGGGGTACTGAAGCTTTCTTT. This sequence encodes CASSSLGGTEAFF. V usage is TRBV5-1 and J usage is TRBJ1-1; D might be TRBD1 (6 bases). V was clipped by 3 bases and J by 5 bases, with 11 bases between them. The CDR3 consists of 13 residues. Germline V gene data show CDR1 as SGHRS and CDR2 as YFSETQ.

This chain joins TRBV20-1 and TRBJ2-1; TRBD2 aligns across 9 bases. The CDR3 is 14 residues long. Trimming at V came to 6 bases and at J to 4 bases, leaving 7 bases not matched to a gene. Per germline, CDR1 DFQATT and CDR2 SNEGSKA (reference sequence). In DNA form, the CDR3 reads TGCAGTGCGAGCCCGGGACTAGCTTACAATGAGCAGTTCTTC. Its protein is CSASPGLAYNEQFF.

The V call is TRBV19, the J call TRBJ2-2; D is perhaps TRBD1 or TRBD2 (5 bases each). The ends were cut back, 7 bases at V and 6 bases at J, with 12 bases in the middle. This CDR3 contains 13 residues. Per germline, CDR1 LNHDA and CDR2 SQIVND (reference sequence). CDR3 sequence reads: CASNGIRAGELFF. DNA for the CDR3: TGTGCCAGTAACGGGATCAGGGCCGGGGAGCTGTTTTTT.

Many counts were recorded for this clonotype. The chain links TRBV5-1 to TRBJ1-4; TRBD1 aligns across 7 bases. With 0 bases clipped from V and 6 bases from J, the junction kept 5 bases outside the gene matches. From germline, CDR1 is SGHRS and CDR2 YFSETQ. This CDR3 is 15 amino acids long. The CDR3 nucleotides are TGCGCCAGCAGCTTGGCAGACAGGGATGATGAAAAACTGTTTTTT. It is translated as CASSLADRDDEKLFF.

DNA of the CDR3: TGCAGTGCTCGGTGGGGGGCGCGAGAGACCCAGTACTTC. It translates to CSARWGARETQYF. The gene calls are TRBV20-1 and TRBJ2-5; D is tentatively TRBD1 or TRBD2 (6 bases each). Per germline, CDR1 DFQATT and CDR2 SNEGSKA (reference sequence). V dropped 5 bases and J dropped 4 bases, with 14 bases sitting between them. The CDR3 consists of 13 residues.

This clonotype was found a few times. The rearrangement uses TRBV10-2 and TRBJ1-6; tentatively, D is TRBD1 (5 bases). The germline gives CDR1 WSHSY, CDR2 SAAADI. This CDR3 is built from 13 residues. V lost 8 bases to trimming and J lost 8 bases, with 13 bases between them. The DNA of the CDR3 is TGCGCCAGCTCCGACAGCCTATATTCACCCCTCCACTTT. Translated: CASSDSLYSPLHF.

This clonotype was seen repeatedly, ten times or more. The J gene is TRBJ2-2, the V gene TRBV5-1, with TRBD1 matching 8 bases. Germline V gene lookup returns CDR1 SGHRS and CDR2 YFSETQ. Trimming removed 2 bases from V and 6 bases from J; junction bases left unmatched: 9. The CDR3 contains 16 residues. CDR3 in DNA: TGCGCCAGCAGCTTTGGTCGGACAGGGAGCCCCGGGGAGCTGTTTTTT. Encoded protein: CASSFGRTGSPGELFF.

This clonotype came up many times. V is TRBV6-2 or TRBV6-3 and J is TRBJ2-7; 7 bases are shared with TRBD1. The junction had 6 bases not matched to a gene; V was cut back by 8 bases and J by 5 bases. This CDR3 has 12 residues. Germline lookup yields CDR1 MNHEY and CDR2 SVGEGT. As DNA, the CDR3 is TGTGCCAGCGGCGACAGGGCCAACGAGCAGTACTTC. Its translation is CASGDRANEQYF.

This clonotype has more than one count but fewer than ten. J is TRBJ1-5 and V is TRBV30, with D possibly TRBD1 on 6 matching bases. Germline lookup yields CDR1 GTSNPN and CDR2 SVGIG (reference sequence). The V end lost 1 base, the J end lost 6 bases, and 13 bases lay between the germline ends. The CDR3 is 14 residues long. The CDR3 here is CAWSAQGRGQPQHF. CDR3 nucleotides: TGTGCCTGGAGTGCCCAGGGGCGCGGTCAGCCCCAGCATTTT.

In DNA form, the CDR3 reads TGCAGTGCCCGGCAGGGCGGTCCTCCCAATGAGCAGTTCTTC. Translating it yields CSARQGGPPNEQFF. This chain uses TRBV20-1 with TRBJ2-1; D is perhaps TRBD1 (5 bases). The V end was cut by 6 bases, the J end by 6 bases, with 18 bases between. In germline, CDR1 is DFQATT, CDR2 SNEGSKA (reference sequence). The CDR3 extends over 14 amino acids.

The chain links TRBV23-1 to TRBJ2-6, with TRBD1 matching over 10 bases. TRBV23-1 is annotated as an ORF whose role is uncertain. Trimming at V came to 0 bases and at J to 1 base, leaving 9 bases not matched to a gene. CDR3 length: 20 residues. CDR3 coding DNA: TGCGCCAGCAGTCAATCGAAGGGACAGGGGAATTATTCTGGGGCCAACGTCCTGACTTTC. Its translation is CASSQSKGQGNYSGANVLTF.

This clonotype occurred a few times. The rearrangement uses TRBV5-4 and TRBJ2-6, with a possible D match to TRBD1 (6 bases). Germline loops: CDR1 SGHNT, CDR2 YYREEE (reference sequence). V was trimmed by 8 bases and J by 1 base, leaving 16 bases between them. The CDR3 sequence is 16 residues long. This CDR3 is CASDNSRGSGANVLTF. CDR3 nucleotides: TGTGCCAGTGACAACAGCAGGGGTTCTGGGGCCAACGTCCTGACTTTC. Full variable domain (missing parts from reference TRBV5-4 and TRBJ2-6): ETGVTQSPTHLIKTRGQQVTLRCSSQSGHNTVSWYQQALGQGPQFIFQYYREEENGRGNFPPRFSGLQFPNYSSELNVNALELDDSALYLCASDNSRGSGANVLTFGAGSRLTVL.

This rearrangement joins TRBV20-1 to TRBJ2-2, with a tentative D call TRBD1 (5 bases). With 3 bases removed from V and 2 bases from J, the gap between germline ends came to 16 bases. Per the germline V gene, CDR1 is DFQATT and CDR2 is SNEGSKA (reference sequence). The CDR3 runs to 16 residues. CDR3: CSASDFGQGNTGELFF. DNA for the CDR3: TGCAGTGCTAGTGACTTTGGGCAGGGAAACACCGGGGAGCTGTTTTTT.

The V call is TRBV20-1, the J call TRBJ2-3; 9 bases agree with TRBD2. V gave up 6 bases and J gave up 7 bases; unmatched junction bases: 14. Germline V gene lookup returns CDR1 DFQATT and CDR2 SNEGSKA (reference sequence). The CDR3 loop spans 15 amino acids. The CDR3 nucleotides read TGCAGTGCCAAAGGGACGACTAGCGGAGGTTATACGCAGTATTTT. Its protein is CSAKGTTSGGYTQYF.

This clonotype came up a few times. The chain carries TRBV6-5 and TRBJ1-5, with a weak D call TRBD1 (6 bases). In germline, CDR1 is MNHEY, CDR2 SVGAGI. V lost 0 bases and J lost 0, with 15 bases in between. CDR3 size: 18 residues. In DNA, the CDR3 is TGTGCCAGCAGTTACTCGAGTAGGGGGAAATATAGCAATCAGCCCCAGCATTTT. Its protein product is CASSYSSRGKYSNQPQHF.

This sequence joins TRBV3-1 and TRBJ2-3, with D uncertain. With 1 base removed from V and 14 bases from J, the gap between germline ends came to 10 bases. The CDR3 has 11 residues. Germline-derived CDR1 and CDR2 are LGHDT and YNNKEL (reference sequence). CDR3 sequence reads: CASSQGNWRYF. The CDR3 DNA reads as TGTGCCAGCAGCCAAGGAAACTGGAGGTATTTT.

This clonotype occurred many times. The J gene is TRBJ2-7, the V gene TRBV28; the match to TRBD2 covers 8 bases. The CDR3 covers 12 residues. From germline, CDR1 is MDHEN and CDR2 SYDVKM. V was pared by 8 bases and J by 12 bases, with 12 bases of the junction left unmatched. The CDR3 loop is CASLQAGTSLYF. CDR3 in DNA: TGTGCCAGCCTCCAAGCCGGGACTAGTCTGTACTTC.

This clonotype was seen at least ten times. CDR3 DNA sequence: TGTGCCAGCAGCCCTGGAGTAGCGGGCGCGAAGTACTTC. Residues: CASSPGVAGAKYF. V gene TRBV7-2 combines with J gene TRBJ2-7, with 7 bases aligning to TRBD2. The germline CDR1 and CDR2 sequences are SGHTA and FQGNSA. The CDR3 spans 13 residues. V shed 5 bases and J 11 bases; nucleotides not matched to a gene: 12.

The rearrangement uses TRBV12-3 or TRBV12-4 and TRBJ1-3; D remains unclear. The CDR3 consists of 15 residues. Trimming took off 8 bases at V and 0 bases at J, with 14 bases between the two ends. The CDR3 sequence is CASVLDSLSGNTIYF. The CDR3 nucleotides are TGTGCCAGCGTCCTAGACTCTCTCTCTGGAAACACCATATATTTT.